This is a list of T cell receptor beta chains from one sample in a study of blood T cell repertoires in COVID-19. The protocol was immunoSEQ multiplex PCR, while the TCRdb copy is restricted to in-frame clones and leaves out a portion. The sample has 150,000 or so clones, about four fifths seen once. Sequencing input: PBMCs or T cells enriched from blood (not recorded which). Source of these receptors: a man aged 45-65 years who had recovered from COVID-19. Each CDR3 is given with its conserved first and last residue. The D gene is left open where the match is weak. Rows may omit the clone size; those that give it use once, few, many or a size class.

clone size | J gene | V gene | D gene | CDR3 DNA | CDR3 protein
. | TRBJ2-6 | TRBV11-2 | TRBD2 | TGTGCCAGCAGCCGGATTATGACTAGCGGGGGGTCTGGGGCCAACGTCCTGACTTTC | CASSRIMTSGGSGANVLTF
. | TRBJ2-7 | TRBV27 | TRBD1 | TGTGCCAGCAGTTCCATGACAGGGACCGGCTACGAGCAGTACTTC | CASSSMTGTGYEQYF
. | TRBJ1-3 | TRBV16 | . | TGTGCCAGCAGCCAATCGGGCAGCGGGACTGGAAACACCATATATTTT | CASSQSGSGTGNTIYF
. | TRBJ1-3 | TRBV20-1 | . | TGCAGTGCTAGTATTTTCAGGGGTCCTGGAAACACCATATATTTT | CSASIFRGPGNTIYF
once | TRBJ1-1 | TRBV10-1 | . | TGCGCCAGCAGGAACGAGCTGAACACTGAAGCTTTCTTT | CASRNELNTEAFF
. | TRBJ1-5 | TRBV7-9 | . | TGTGCCAGCAGCTTAGGTGGACAGCCCTATCAGCCCCAGCATTTT | CASSLGGQPYQPQHF
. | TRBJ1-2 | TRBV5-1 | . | TGCGCCAGCAGCTTGGGGCCAGGGGATGGCTACACCTTC | CASSLGPGDGYTF
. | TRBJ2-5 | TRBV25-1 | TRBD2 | TGTGCCAGCAGTGAGGGACTAGCGGGGGCGTACCAAGAGACCCAGTACTTC | CASSEGLAGAYQETQYF
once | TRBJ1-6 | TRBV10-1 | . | TGCGCCAGCAGAAGGGGACACTCCGATTCACCCCTCCACTTT | CASRRGHSDSPLHF
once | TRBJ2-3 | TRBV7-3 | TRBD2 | TGTGCCAGCAGCTTATCGGCGGGGGTCACAGATACGCAGTATTTT | CASSLSAGVTDTQYF
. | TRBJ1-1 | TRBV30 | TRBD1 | TGTGCCTGGAGTAGGGACAGGAACACTGAAGCTTTCTTT | CAWSRDRNTEAFF
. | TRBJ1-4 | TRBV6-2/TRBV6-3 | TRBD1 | TGTGCCAGCAGTTACCATGGACAGGGTTGGGATGAAAAACTGTTTTTT | CASSYHGQGWDEKLFF
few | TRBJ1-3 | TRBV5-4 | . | TGTGCCAGCAGCTTGGGGGGGGGCTCTGGAAACACCATATATTTT | CASSLGGGSGNTIYF
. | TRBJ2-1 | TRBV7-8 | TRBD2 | TGTGCCAGCAGCTTCTCTAGGGGAGGGTGTGCGGGGGTCTCCTACAATGAGCAGTTCTTC | CASSFSRGGCAGVSYNEQFF
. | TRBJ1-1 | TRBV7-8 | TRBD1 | TGTGCCAGCAGTTCAGCGGCCGGGACAGGGTATAACACTGAAGCTTTCTTT | CASSSAAGTGYNTEAFF
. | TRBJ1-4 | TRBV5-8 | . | TGTGCCAGCCAACAGTTTAATGAAAAACTGTTTTTT | CASQQFNEKLFF
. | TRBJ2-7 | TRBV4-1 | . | TGCGCCAGCAGCCAATCAGTCGGCGGGACCTACGAGCAGTACTTC | CASSQSVGGTYEQYF
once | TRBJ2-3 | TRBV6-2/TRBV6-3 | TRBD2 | TGTGCCAGCAGTTACTCCCGTAGCGGGGGGGTGACAGATACGCAGTATTTT | CASSYSRSGGVTDTQYF
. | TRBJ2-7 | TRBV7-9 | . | TGTGCCAGCAGCCTCGGACTAACTCCCCGAGGGTCCTACGAGCAGTACTTC | CASSLGLTPRGSYEQYF
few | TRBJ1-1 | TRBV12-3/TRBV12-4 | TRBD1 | TGTGCCAGCAGAAGAGACAGGGTCGCTGAAGCTTTCTTT | CASRRDRVAEAFF
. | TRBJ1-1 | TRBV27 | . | TGTGCCAGCAGTTTCTCCGTGAACACTGAAGCTTTCTTT | CASSFSVNTEAFF
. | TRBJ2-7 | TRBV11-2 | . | TGTGCCAGCAGCTTCGGGAGCTACGAGCAGTACTTC | CASSFGSYEQYF
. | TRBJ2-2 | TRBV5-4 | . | TGTGCCAGCACCTCGTGGGGGGGACAAAACACCGGGGAGCTGTTTTTT | CASTSWGGQNTGELFF
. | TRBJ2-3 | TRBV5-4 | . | TGTGCCAGCAGCTCCGGTTGGGGGGGCGGCGTAGATACGCAGTATTTT | CASSSGWGGGVDTQYF
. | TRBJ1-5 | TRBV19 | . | TGTGCCAGTAGTAACATAAGGTTAACAGGGTATCAGCCCCAGCATTTT | CASSNIRLTGYQPQHF
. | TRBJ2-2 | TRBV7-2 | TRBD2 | TGTGCCAGCAGCTTCAGCGGGGGATATACCGGGGAGCTGTTTTTT | CASSFSGGYTGELFF
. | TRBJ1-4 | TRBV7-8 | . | TGTGCCAGCAGCTTAGCCAGGGTGGGTGAAAAACTGTTTTTT | CASSLARVGEKLFF
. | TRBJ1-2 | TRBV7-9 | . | TGTGCCAGCAGCTTAGGAGATTTTGGCTACACCTTC | CASSLGDFGYTF
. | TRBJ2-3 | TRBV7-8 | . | TGTGCCAGCAGCCCCCTTGGGAGACTAAGCACAGATACGCAGTATTTT | CASSPLGRLSTDTQYF
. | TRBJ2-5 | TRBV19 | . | TGTGCCAGTAGTAAAGACCGGAGGGAGACCCAGTACTTC | CASSKDRRETQYF
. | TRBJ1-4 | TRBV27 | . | TGTGCCAGCAGTTCAGGTTTCGGAAAACTGTTTTTT | CASSSGFGKLFF
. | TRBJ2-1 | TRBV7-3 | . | TGTGCCAGCAGCTTAGGCGGACACTACAATGAGCAGTTCTTC | CASSLGGHYNEQFF
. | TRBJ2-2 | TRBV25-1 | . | TGTGCCAGCAACAGTATCCGAGGGCGGACCGGGGAGCTGTTTTTT | CASNSIRGRTGELFF
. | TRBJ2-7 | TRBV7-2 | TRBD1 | TGTGCCAGCAGCCCCCAGGGGACAGGGACCTACGAGCAGTACTTC | CASSPQGTGTYEQYF
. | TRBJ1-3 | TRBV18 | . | TGTGCCAGCTCACCACCGTCGGGAGGGGGTTCACGGACCATAGGAAACACCATATATTTT | CASSPPSGGGSRTIGNTIYF
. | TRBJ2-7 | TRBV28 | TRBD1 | TGTGCCAGCAGTTTGTCGGCAGGGGGCAACTACGAGCAGTACTTC | CASSLSAGGNYEQYF
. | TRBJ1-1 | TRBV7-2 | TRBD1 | TGTGCCAGCAGCTGGCGACAGGGGGGCCTTCTGAACACTGAAGCTTTCTTT | CASSWRQGGLLNTEAFF
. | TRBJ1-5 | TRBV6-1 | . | TGTGCCAGCAGTGAGGGGGCAGAACAGCCCCAGCATTTT | CASSEGAEQPQHF
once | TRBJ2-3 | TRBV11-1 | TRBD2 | TGTGCCTTAGGTGCGGGGGACACAGATACGCAGTATTTT | CALGAGDTDTQYF
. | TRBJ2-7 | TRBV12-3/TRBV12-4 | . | TGTGCCAGCCTGACTGACGGTTACGAGCAGTACTTC | CASLTDGYEQYF
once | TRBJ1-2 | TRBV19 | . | TGTGCCAGTACTACCCGGGACACACCCTATGGCTACACCTTC | CASTTRDTPYGYTF
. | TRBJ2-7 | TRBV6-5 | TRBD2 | TGTGCCAGCAGTTACTCGGTCAGGGAGGGAGAGCAGTACTTC | CASSYSVREGEQYF
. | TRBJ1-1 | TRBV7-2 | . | TGTGCCAGCAGCCGCCCCGACTCTGAAGCTTTCTTT | CASSRPDSEAFF